What follows are 17 T cell receptor beta chains derived from one specimen sequenced in a study of blood T cell repertoires in COVID-19. Some clones are missing from TCRdb's copy, which holds only in-frame ones; the method was immunoSEQ multiplex PCR. This sample has more than 120,000 clones, with roughly 90% found just once. Sequenced sample: peripheral blood. Every receptor here comes from a human donor in a cohort sampled during active COVID-19.

The rearrangement links TRBV7-3 to TRBJ2-3; TRBD1 is a possible D gene (7 bases). Trimming stripped 4 bases from V and 1 base from J, with 15 bases between. CDR3 size: 16 residues. CDR1 is SGHTA, CDR2 FQGTGA, per germline. DNA for the CDR3: TGTGCCAGCAGCTCTCAGGGGGGCCGGGGCACAGATACGCAGTATTTT. Translated: CASSSQGGRGTDTQYF.

The chain's CDR3 is CASGHAAEAFF. DNA of the CDR3: TGTGCCAGCGGACACGCCGCTGAAGCTTTCTTT. This chain joins TRBV25-1 and TRBJ1-1, with a tentative D call TRBD1 (5 bases). Germline lookup yields CDR1 MGHDK and CDR2 SYGVNS. There are 11 residues in the CDR3. V lost 8 bases and J lost 6, with 10 bases in between.

This chain connects TRBV11-2 to TRBJ2-7, with D possibly matching TRBD2 (5 bases). V lost 4 bases, J lost 1 base, and 5 bases lay in between. Per germline, CDR1 SGHAT and CDR2 FQNNGV. CDR3 length: 12 residues. This chain's CDR3 is CASSSGSYEQYF. The DNA for the CDR3 is TGTGCCAGCAGCTCGGGATCCTACGAGCAGTACTTC. The complete variable domain, with remaining parts taken from reference TRBV11-2 and TRBJ2-7, reads EAGVAQSPRYKIIEKRQSVAFWCNPISGHATLYWYQQILGQGPKLLIQFQNNGVVDDSQLPKDRFSAERLKGVDSTLKIQPAKLEDSAVYLCASSSGSYEQYFGPGTRLTVT.

The chain carries TRBV27 and TRBJ1-1; tentatively, D is TRBD1 (6 bases). With 6 bases removed from V and 6 bases from J, the gap between germline ends came to 23 bases. Germline CDR1 reads MNHEY; CDR2 reads SMNVEV (reference sequence). The CDR3 sequence is 16 residues long. The CDR3 bases are TGTGCCAGCAGGGTCGACAGGCAGGCTCCAGACCCTGAAGCTTTCTTT. It translates to CASRVDRQAPDPEAFF.

This chain joins TRBV12-3 or TRBV12-4 and TRBJ1-1, with D uncertain. The CDR3 runs 13 residues. V lost 3 bases to trimming and J lost 6 bases, with 11 bases between them. The chain's CDR3 is CASSLGGVAEAFF. For the CDR3, the DNA is TGTGCCAGCAGTTTGGGCGGGGTCGCTGAAGCTTTCTTT.

The rearrangement uses TRBV4-2 and TRBJ2-1; D remains unclear. The CDR3 is 14 residues long. V lost 0 bases and J lost 5, with 8 bases in between. Germline-derived CDR1 and CDR2 are LGHNA and YNFKEQ. The CDR3 region has the DNA TGTGCCAGCAGCCAAGATGGGCGACACAATGAGCAGTTCTTC. Encoded protein: CASSQDGRHNEQFF.

This clone has just a few counts. The chain uses TRBV9 and TRBJ2-1, with 7 nucleotides matching TRBD1. V lost 0 bases and J lost 7; bases outside the gene matches: 4. In germline, CDR1 is SGDLS, CDR2 YYNGEE. The CDR3 extends over 14 amino acids. CDR3 sequence (DNA): TGTGCCAGCAGCGTAGAAAGACAGGGAAATGAGCAGTTCTTC. Encoded protein: CASSVERQGNEQFF.

This chain uses TRBV6-5 with TRBJ2-3; no firm D call. V lost 6 bases, J lost 2 bases, and 9 bases lay in between. The germline V gene encodes CDR1 MNHEY and CDR2 SVGAGI. This CDR3 contains 13 residues. The chain's CDR3 is CASRVHITDTQYF. In DNA, the CDR3 is TGTGCCAGCAGGGTACACATCACAGATACGCAGTATTTT.

The J gene is TRBJ1-3, the V gene TRBV7-2, with D possibly TRBD1 on 5 matching bases. Trimming removed 1 base at V and 3 bases at J, with 10 bases between. The CDR3 length is 15 residues. CDR1 is SGHTA, CDR2 FQGNSA, per germline. The CDR3 protein is CASSLGAQVGNTIYF. The CDR3 nucleotides are TGTGCCAGCAGCTTAGGGGCACAGGTTGGAAACACCATATATTTT.

V usage is TRBV5-1 and J usage is TRBJ2-3; 10 nucleotides line up with TRBD2. CDR3 size: 15 residues. The junction had 2 bases not matched to a gene; V was cut back by 2 bases and J by 2 bases. The germline V gene encodes CDR1 SGHRS and CDR2 YFSETQ. CDR3 nucleotides: TGCGCCAGCAGCTTTGGACTAGCGGACACAGATACGCAGTATTTT. It specifies CASSFGLADTDTQYF.

V usage is TRBV6-5 and J usage is TRBJ1-5, with no clear D. The germline gives CDR1 MNHEY, CDR2 SVGAGI. The CDR3 runs 14 residues. V was cut by 7 bases and J by 0 bases, with 10 bases left in between. CDR3: CASTYGYSNQPQHF. CDR3 nucleotides: TGTGCCAGCACCTACGGTTATAGCAATCAGCCCCAGCATTTT.

The rearrangement joins TRBV5-1 to TRBJ2-3, with 9 bases lining up with TRBD2. Germline V gene sequence: CDR1 SGHRS, CDR2 YFSETQ. This CDR3 comprises 15 residues. Losses at the gene ends were 4 bases for V and 4 bases for J; bases not matched to a gene: 7. The CDR3 DNA reads TGCGCCAGCAGCAGGGCGGGGGGGCCCGCAGATACGCAGTATTTT. It yields the protein CASSRAGGPADTQYF.

The CDR3 region is CASGPSGGSETQYF. The DNA of the CDR3 is TGTGCTAGTGGTCCTAGCGGGGGGTCTGAGACCCAGTACTTC. The V gene is TRBV12-5, the J gene TRBJ2-5; the match to TRBD2 covers 11 bases. In germline, CDR1 is LGHNT, CDR2 FRNRAP. The trim removed 5 bases at V and 5 bases at J, leaving 4 bases unmatched. The CDR3 is 14 amino acids.

The rearrangement links TRBV5-4 to TRBJ2-7; 10 positions match TRBD1. Germline CDR1 and CDR2: SGHNT and YYREEE (reference sequence). CDR3 length: 14 amino acids. V shed 4 bases, J shed 5 bases, and the junction held 6 bases outside the gene matches. The CDR3 sequence: CASSATGTGDEQYF. As DNA, the CDR3 is TGTGCCAGCAGCGCTACCGGGACAGGGGACGAGCAGTACTTC.

For the CDR3, the DNA is TGTGCCAGCAGCCCCACAGGGGTGGGTGAAAAACTGTTTTTT. As protein: CASSPTGVGEKLFF. The V and J genes are TRBV6-6 and TRBJ1-4, with 7 bases fitting TRBD1. Germline CDR1 and CDR2: MNHNY and SVGAGI (reference sequence). This CDR3 region has 14 residues. J was trimmed by 7 bases and V by 6 bases; bases with no gene match: 8.

The genes are TRBV5-1 and TRBJ1-6; 7 nucleotides line up with TRBD1. The CDR3 sequence is 17 residues long. Germline V gives CDR1 SGHRS, CDR2 YFSETQ. The J segment lost 7 bases and the V segment lost 0 bases, leaving 10 bases of the junction unmatched. DNA for the CDR3: TGCGCCAGCAGCTTGGGTACAGGGGAGGTCCCCAATTCACCCCTCCACTTT. As protein: CASSLGTGEVPNSPLHF. The variable domain in full, with the rest retrieved from reference TRBV5-1 and TRBJ1-6, is KAGVTQTPRYLIKTRGQQVTLSCSPISGHRSVSWYQQTPGQGLQFLFEYFSETQRNKGNFPGRFSGRQFSNSRSEMNVSTLELGDSALYLCASSLGTGEVPNSPLHFGNGTRLTVT.

The genes are TRBV3-1 (or the pseudogene TRBV3-2) and TRBJ2-3; no clear D. The CDR3 is 18 residues long. Per germline, CDR1 LGHDT and CDR2 YNNKEL (reference sequence). V was cut by 1 base and J by 5 bases, with 22 bases left in between. The DNA for the CDR3 is TGTGCCAGCAGCCAAGTCGTCGTGTTCGGTAGCCCCGGAGATACGCAGTATTTT. Translation: CASSQVVVFGSPGDTQYF.